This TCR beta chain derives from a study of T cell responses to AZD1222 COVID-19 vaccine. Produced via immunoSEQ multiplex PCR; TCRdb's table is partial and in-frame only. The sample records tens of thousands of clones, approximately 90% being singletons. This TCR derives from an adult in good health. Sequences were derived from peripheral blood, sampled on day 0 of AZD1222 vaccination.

In DNA form, the CDR3 reads TGTGCCAGCAGTTTGGGGTCGCATTTT. Translated: CASSLGSHF. This sequence joins TRBV12-3 or TRBV12-4 and TRBJ1-5; no clear D gene. This CDR3 is 9 amino acids long. Trimming removed 3 bases from V and 15 bases from J, with 6 bases in between.